This T cell receptor (beta chain) came from a study of post-analysis software for immune sequencing data. The authors incorporated unique molecular identifiers into the TCR beta cDNA libraries. MiXCR was run by TCRdb on the PCR reads, yielding one entry per CDR3 protein. The data show some 500,000 distinct CDR3 sequences, approximately 46% seen once. Study-wide results and limits: Samples from one preparation batch, clustered by F measure, grouped strongly together. People with multiple sclerosis had a significantly lower normalized Chao1 diversity than controls did. Relative to controls, patients had about 5 TRBV segments at higher frequency, with TRBV5-6, TRBV5-1 and TRBV20-1 among these.

As to this clonotype: Its antigen remains unknown.

The V and J ends lost 8 bases and 6 bases, in that order; junction bases with no gene match: 14. This CDR3 comprises 15 residues. The germline V gene encodes CDR1 MNHNS and CDR2 SASEGT. This sequence was found in a girl aged 10-17 years with multiple sclerosis. The sequenced sample was blood. The chain couples TRBV6-1 to TRBJ2-3, with 7 bases fitting TRBD1. The CDR3 DNA is TGTGCCAGCGTTGGCATTCAGGGGGAGACGGATACGCAGTATTTT. Residues: CASVGIQGETDTQYF.